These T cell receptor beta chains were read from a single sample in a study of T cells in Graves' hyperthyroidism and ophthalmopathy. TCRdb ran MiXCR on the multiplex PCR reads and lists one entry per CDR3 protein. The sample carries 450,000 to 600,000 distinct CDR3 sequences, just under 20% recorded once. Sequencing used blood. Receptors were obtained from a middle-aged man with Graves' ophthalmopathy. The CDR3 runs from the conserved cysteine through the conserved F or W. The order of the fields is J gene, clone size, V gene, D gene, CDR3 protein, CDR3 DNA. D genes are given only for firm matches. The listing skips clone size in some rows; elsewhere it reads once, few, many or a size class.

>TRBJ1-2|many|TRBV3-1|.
CASSQVRGPGGYTF
TGTGCCAGCAGCCAAGTCAGGGGCCCGGGGGGCTACACCTTC
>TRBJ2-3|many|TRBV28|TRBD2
CASSPSSGRGDTQYF
TGTGCCAGCAGTCCCTCTAGCGGGAGAGGGGATACGCAGTATTTT
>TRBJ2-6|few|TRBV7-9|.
CASSLAQGTGSGANVLTF
TGTGCCAGCAGCTTAGCGCAGGGGACTGGCTCTGGGGCCAACGTCCTGACTTTC
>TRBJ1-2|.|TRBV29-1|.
CSAREGLMGSGYTF
TGCAGCGCGAGAGAGGGGTTAATGGGGTCTGGCTACACCTTC
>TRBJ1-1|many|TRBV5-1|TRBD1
CASSSVDRVTEAFF
TGCGCCAGCAGCTCGGTTGACAGGGTAACTGAAGCTTTCTTT
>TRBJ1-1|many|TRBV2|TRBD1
CASSEDRGPRKAFF
TGTGCCAGCAGTGAAGACAGGGGGCCGCGGAAAGCTTTCTTT
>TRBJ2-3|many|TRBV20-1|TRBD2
CSASGLILAGSTTDTQYF
TGCAGTGCTAGCGGCCTGATACTAGCGGGAAGCACCACAGATACGCAGTATTTT
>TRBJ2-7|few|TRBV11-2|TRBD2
CASSPHRGGPNEQYF
TGTGCCAGCAGCCCCCACCGGGGGGGGCCAAACGAGCAGTACTTC
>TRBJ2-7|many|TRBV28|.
CASSFIWYEQYF
TGTGCCAGCAGTTTTATTTGGTACGAGCAGTACTTC
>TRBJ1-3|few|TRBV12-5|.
CASGLVMGEGESSGNTIYF
TGTGCTAGTGGTTTGGTAATGGGAGAGGGGGAATCTTCTGGAAACACCATATATTTT
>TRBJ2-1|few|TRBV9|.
CASSVVAVAEQFF
TGTGCCAGCAGCGTAGTAGCAGTGGCTGAGCAGTTCTTC
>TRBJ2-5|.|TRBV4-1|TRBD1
CASSQDPGQGRLVYF
TGCGCCAGCAGCCAAGATCCAGGACAGGGGAGGTTGGTGTACTTC
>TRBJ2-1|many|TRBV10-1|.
CASAANSYNEQFF
TGCGCCTCCGCGGCGAACAGCTACAATGAGCAGTTCTTC
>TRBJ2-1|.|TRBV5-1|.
CASSLVLGDEQFF
TGCGCCAGCAGCTTGGTACTAGGGGATGAGCAGTTCTTC